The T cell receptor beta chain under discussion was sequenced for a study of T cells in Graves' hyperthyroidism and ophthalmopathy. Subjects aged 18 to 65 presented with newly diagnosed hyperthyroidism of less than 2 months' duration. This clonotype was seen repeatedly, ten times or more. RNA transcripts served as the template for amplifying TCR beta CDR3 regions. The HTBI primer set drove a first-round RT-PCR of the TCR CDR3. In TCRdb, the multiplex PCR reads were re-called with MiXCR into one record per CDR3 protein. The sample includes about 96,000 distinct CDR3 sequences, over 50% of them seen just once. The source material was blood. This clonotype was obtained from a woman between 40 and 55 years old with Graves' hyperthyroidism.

CDR3 loop: CASSDPWHTEAFF. CDR3 DNA sequence: TGTGCCAGCAGCGATCCCTGGCACACTGAAGCTTTCTTT. The V call is TRBV7-9, the J call TRBJ1-1; D is uncertain. V lost 5 bases, J lost 3 bases, and 10 bases lay in between. The germline V gene encodes CDR1 SEHNR and CDR2 FQNEAQ (reference sequence). This CDR3 spans 13 amino acids.